This T cell receptor (beta chain) stems from a study of cytomegalovirus exposure and HLA in healthy donors. This clone has a single count. The J segment lost 0 bases and the V segment lost 5 bases, leaving 6 bases of the junction unmatched. Germline V gene sequence: CDR1 SGHTA, CDR2 FQGTGA. The CDR3 length is 16 residues. A multiplex PCR was run with 60 Vbeta primers and 13 Jbeta primers. The assay was immunoSEQ multiplex PCR, and TCRdb's table has in-frame clones only and misses some. The sample has about 210,000 clones; approximately 80% are singletons. The TCR was taken from a middle-aged man in good health and CMV-seropositive. The source material was PBMCs. This chain links TRBV7-3 with TRBJ2-2; 7 positions match TRBD1. CDR3 region: CASSAGDRANTGELFF. The DNA for the CDR3 is TGTGCCAGCAGCGCAGGGGACAGAGCGAACACCGGGGAGCTGTTTTTT.